One and the same sample provided the 32 T cell receptor beta chains below, sequenced in a study of neurological immune-mediated disorders. TCRdb independently ran MiXCR on the 5' RACE reads; one entry per CDR3 protein. This sample has roughly 45,000 distinct CDR3 sequences, with approximately 2.8% found just once. Material for sequencing was PBMCs. These TCRs come from a woman aged 45-60 years with multiple sclerosis.

This clonotype was seen more than once but under ten times. This sequence may be a read error, since a much larger clone differs from it by one base. This chain connects TRBV15 to TRBJ2-1, with TRBD1 matching over 10 bases. Germline CDR1 reads LNHNV; CDR2 reads YYDKDF (reference sequence). The CDR3 runs to 13 residues. The CDR3, as DNA: TGTGCCAACAGCAGAGGCGGACAGGGGGGGAAGTTCTTC. Its protein is CANSRGGQGGKFF. Full variable domain (missing parts from reference TRBV15 and TRBJ2-1): DAMVIQNPRYQVTQFGKPVTLSCSQTLNHNVMYWYQQKSSQAPKLLFHYYDKDFNNEADTPDNFQSRRPNTSFCFLDIRSPGLGDTAMYLCANSRGGQGGKFFGPGTRLTVL.

This clonotype was found many times. The chain is built from TRBV5-1 and TRBJ2-5; 7 nucleotides agree with TRBD2. The trim removed 0 bases at V and 3 bases at J, leaving 2 bases unmatched. CDR1 SGHRS and CDR2 YFSETQ come from the germline V gene. The CDR3 covers 14 residues. The CDR3 loop reads CASSLGDYKETQYF. CDR3 in DNA: TGCGCCAGCAGCTTGGGGGACTACAAAGAGACCCAGTACTTC.

The chain has TRBV2 and TRBJ2-7; 9 bases line up with TRBD1. J gave up 3 bases and V 5 bases, and 5 bases lay outside the gene matches. Germline V gene lookup returns CDR1 SNHLY and CDR2 FYNNEI. The CDR3 length is 14 residues. The CDR3 region has the DNA TGTGCCAGCAGTCCGCCGGGACAGGGCTACGAGCAGTACTTC. Amino acids: CASSPPGQGYEQYF.

For this clonotype: A much bigger clone sits one base away, suggesting this may be a read error. The rearrangement uses TRBV28 and TRBJ1-5; D is unresolved. This CDR3 comprises 14 residues. The V gene's germline CDR1 is MDHEN and CDR2 SYDVKM. V was pared by 3 bases and J by 10 bases, with 16 bases between. CDR3 nucleotides: TGTGCCAGCAGTTTGGGAAAGGCCACGGGACCCCAGCATTTT. Translated: CASSLGKATGPQHF.

In this sample, this clonotype turned up many times. The gene calls are TRBV20-1 and TRBJ2-5; D may be TRBD2 (5 bases). This CDR3 has 14 amino acids. Germline loops: CDR1 DFQATT, CDR2 SNEGSKA (reference sequence). Between the trimmed V and J ends, which lost 3 bases and 10 bases, there was a span of 21 bases. The CDR3 region has the DNA TGCAGTGCTAGGGCCGGAGGAACCTGGGGAGACCAGTACTTC. This translates into CSARAGGTWGDQYF.

This clonotype was seen repeatedly, ten times or more. The J gene is TRBJ2-1, the V gene TRBV5-1, with D possibly TRBD2 on 5 matching bases. The CDR3 consists of 16 residues. V lost 4 bases and J lost 4, with 18 bases in between. Germline CDR1 SGHRS, CDR2 YFSETQ. This CDR3 is CASSPQAETSYNEQFF. The CDR3 DNA follows: TGCGCCAGCAGCCCGCAAGCGGAGACTTCTTACAATGAGCAGTTCTTC.

This clonotype was recorded at least ten times. This rearrangement joins TRBV5-1 to TRBJ1-6; TRBD1 is a possible D gene (5 bases). The CDR3 loop spans 15 amino acids. Trimming stripped 0 bases from V and 10 bases from J, with 14 bases between. The germline V gene encodes CDR1 SGHRS and CDR2 YFSETQ. The chain's CDR3 is CASSLAGRGRSPLHF. CDR3 DNA: TGCGCCAGCAGCTTGGCCGGGAGGGGCCGGTCACCCCTCCACTTT.

In this sample, this clonotype turned up many times. The J gene is TRBJ2-7, the V gene TRBV7-2, with D possibly TRBD1 on 6 matching bases. This CDR3 contains 14 residues. Trimming took 0 bases from V and 5 from J, leaving 11 bases between them. In germline, CDR1 is SGHTA, CDR2 FQGNSA. The CDR3: CASSLAGASDEQYF. CDR3 bases: TGTGCCAGCAGCTTAGCGGGGGCAAGTGACGAGCAGTACTTC.

This clonotype was seen ten or more times. The rearrangement joins TRBV20-1 to TRBJ1-1; 9 bases map to TRBD1. The length of the CDR3 is 18 residues. CDR1 is DFQATT and CDR2 is SNEGSKA in the germline V gene (reference sequence). With V trimmed by 6 bases and J by 1 base, 18 bases remained unmatched. The DNA of the CDR3 is TGCAGTGCCACCCCGACGGACAGGGGAAGGCTTTGGAACACTGAAGCTTTCTTT. Translating gives CSATPTDRGRLWNTEAFF.

This clonotype was recorded at least ten times. CDR3 residues: CSASSRGNTGELFF. DNA for the CDR3: TGCAGTGCTAGTAGCAGGGGCAACACCGGGGAGCTGTTTTTT. The V call is TRBV20-1, the J call TRBJ2-2; tentative D call: TRBD1 (6 bases). V lost 3 bases to trimming and J lost 2 bases, with 10 bases between them. This CDR3 is built from 14 residues. Germline CDR1 and CDR2: DFQATT and SNEGSKA (reference sequence).

In this sample, this clonotype turned up many times. The V gene is TRBV6-5, the J gene TRBJ1-4, with no clear D. The ends were cut back, 2 bases at V and 0 bases at J, with 7 bases in the middle. The CDR3 contains 15 residues. Germline V gives CDR1 MNHEY, CDR2 SVGAGI. DNA of the CDR3: TGTGCCAGCAGTTACCAGCCTGCAACTAATGAAAAACTGTTTTTT. Translated: CASSYQPATNEKLFF.

This clonotype was counted many times. The chain recombines TRBV5-1 with TRBJ2-1; 7 positions match TRBD2. The germline V gene has CDR1 SGHRS and CDR2 YFSETQ. This CDR3 is built from 16 residues. The V and J ends lost 0 bases and 8 bases, in that order; junction bases with no gene match: 11. CDR3 coding DNA: TGCGCCAGCAGCTTGGTGACTAGCAGGAAGGTGCATGAGCAGTTCTTC. The encoded protein is CASSLVTSRKVHEQFF. The full variable domain, in which reference TRBV5-1 and TRBJ2-1 provide the parts outside the CDR3, is KAGVTQTPRYLIKTRGQQVTLSCSPISGHRSVSWYQQTPGQGLQFLFEYFSETQRNKGNFPGRFSGRQFSNSRSEMNVSTLELGDSALYLCASSLVTSRKVHEQFFGPGTRLTVL.

This clonotype appeared many times. The chain is built from TRBV20-1 and TRBJ1-4; D is unclear. Trimming shortened V by 0 bases and J by 7 bases, and 15 bases separated the two germline ends. This CDR3 has 15 amino acids. Germline-derived CDR1 and CDR2 are DFQATT and SNEGSKA (reference sequence). Written as DNA, the CDR3 is TGCAGTGCTAGAGAAGCGGTTTTGGGCGTTGAAAAACTGTTTTTT. Protein sequence: CSAREAVLGVEKLFF.

This clonotype was observed many times. The chain couples TRBV5-1 to TRBJ2-2, with TRBD1 matching over 7 bases. CDR3 length: 18 amino acids. V was clipped by 7 bases and J by 5 bases; unmatched bases: 20. CDR1 and CDR2 from the germline V gene are SGHRS and YFSETQ. The CDR3 spells CASRRTDTGTAPTGELFF. CDR3 coding DNA: TGCGCCAGCCGCCGGACAGATACCGGGACAGCTCCAACCGGGGAGCTGTTTTTT.

This clonotype has ten or more counts. The chain employs TRBV5-1 and TRBJ2-3; TRBD1 is a possible D gene (5 bases). There are 14 residues in the CDR3. Germline loops: CDR1 SGHRS, CDR2 YFSETQ. Trimming removed 0 bases from V and 4 bases from J, with 9 bases in between. CDR3 coding DNA: TGCGCCAGCAGCTTGGGGGGCTCCCCAGATACGCAGTATTTT. This translates into CASSLGGSPDTQYF.

This clonotype was observed at least ten times. The genes are TRBV6-5 and TRBJ1-1, with D perhaps TRBD1 (5 bases). This CDR3 region has 16 residues. Germline V gene sequence: CDR1 MNHEY, CDR2 SVGAGI. V was shortened by 4 bases and J by 0 bases, with 15 bases between the two germline ends. This chain's CDR3 is CASSSPESGVNTEAFF. The CDR3 DNA reads as TGTGCCAGCAGTTCCCCGGAGTCGGGGGTGAACACTGAAGCTTTCTTT.

This clonotype has ten or more counts. V gene TRBV15 combines with J gene TRBJ2-1; a possible D gene is TRBD2 (7 bases). Trimming removed 2 bases at V and 12 bases at J, with 29 bases between. CDR3 size: 18 residues. CDR1 LNHNV and CDR2 YYDKDF come from the germline V gene (reference sequence). The CDR3 loop is CATSRYLTGLGGGGVQFF. The CDR3 nucleotides are TGTGCCACCAGCAGATACTTGACAGGACTAGGGGGGGGTGGAGTGCAGTTCTTC.

This clonotype was counted ten times or more. J is TRBJ2-1 and V is TRBV2; 7 bases map to TRBD1. Germline V lookup: CDR1 SNHLY, CDR2 FYNNEI. The CDR3 runs 13 residues. J lost 5 bases, V lost 10 bases, and 8 bases had no gene match. CDR3 coding DNA: TGTGCCACCCAACAGGGGAACCACAATGAGCAGTTCTTC. This translates into CATQQGNHNEQFF.

There are many counts of this clonotype. This chain links TRBV2 with TRBJ2-3; perhaps D is TRBD1 or TRBD2 (5 bases each). This CDR3 is 12 amino acids long. V lost 4 bases to trimming and J lost 9 bases, with 11 bases between them. Germline CDR1 reads SNHLY; CDR2 reads FYNNEI. Here the CDR3 reads CASSVGGTTQYF. DNA for the CDR3: TGTGCCAGCAGTGTTGGTGGGACGACGCAGTATTTT.

This clonotype is medium-sized in the sample. The CDR3 spells CASSLVQPSTDTQYF. The CDR3, as DNA: TGCGCCAGCAGCTTGGTCCAGCCTAGCACAGATACGCAGTATTTT. The rearrangement uses TRBV5-1 and TRBJ2-3; D unresolved. Trimming removed 0 bases at V and 0 bases at J, with 8 bases between. The CDR3 sequence is 15 residues long. Germline V CDR1 and CDR2: SGHRS, YFSETQ.

In this sample, this clonotype turned up many times. DNA for the CDR3: TGCGCCAGCAGCTTGGATGGCGCAACTGAAGCTTTCTTT. Translated, it gives CASSLDGATEAFF. V gene TRBV5-1 combines with J gene TRBJ1-1; D remains unclear. V was pared by 0 bases and J by 5 bases, with 8 bases between. The CDR3 length is 13 residues. The germline V gene encodes CDR1 SGHRS and CDR2 YFSETQ.

This clonotype was detected many times. The chain recombines TRBV5-1 with TRBJ2-5, with TRBD2 matching over 9 bases. V trimming: 0 bases; J trimming: 5 bases; junction bases outside the gene matches: 5. Per germline, CDR1 SGHRS and CDR2 YFSETQ. The CDR3 is 15 amino acids. Here the CDR3 reads CASSLEGLALETQYF. DNA of the CDR3: TGCGCCAGCAGCTTGGAAGGACTAGCGTTGGAGACCCAGTACTTC.

This clonotype showed up many times. V is TRBV6-6 and J is TRBJ2-1; TRBD2 agrees at 8 bases. The germline CDR1 and CDR2 sequences are MNHNY and SVGAGI (reference sequence). The V segment lost 4 bases and the J segment 7 bases; nucleotides outside the gene matches: 3. The CDR3 consists of 13 residues. In DNA form, the CDR3 reads TGTGCCAGCAGTTCTAGCGGGCTTAATGAGCAGTTCTTC. This gives the protein CASSSSGLNEQFF.

At least ten counts were recorded for this clonotype. This chain connects TRBV11-1 to TRBJ2-1; TRBD2 matches at 8 bases. The length of the CDR3 is 15 residues. Germline CDR1 is SGHAT and CDR2 is FQDESV (reference sequence). J gave up 3 bases and V 1 base, and 2 bases lay outside the gene matches. The CDR3 bases are TGTGCCAGCAGCTTAGACGGGAGGGGCTACAATGAGCAGTTCTTC. It specifies CASSLDGRGYNEQFF.

This clonotype was counted many times. This rearrangement joins TRBV6-5 to TRBJ2-2, with a possible D match to TRBD1 (6 bases). Germline V gives CDR1 MNHEY, CDR2 SVGAGI. CDR3 length: 13 residues. V dropped 6 bases and J dropped 7 bases, with 12 bases sitting between them. The CDR3 DNA is TGTGCCAGCAGATTAACAGGGATCGGGGAGCTGTTTTTT. It is translated as CASRLTGIGELFF.

V and J are TRBV20-1 and TRBJ1-1; 10 nucleotides agree with TRBD1. Germline V gives CDR1 DFQATT, CDR2 SNEGSKA (reference sequence). The CDR3 is 15 amino acids. V lost 5 bases and J lost 0; bases outside the gene matches: 6. This CDR3 is CSAPRQGAMNTEAFF. CDR3 nucleotide sequence: TGCAGTGCTCCAAGACAGGGGGCGATGAACACTGAAGCTTTCTTT.

This clonotype was seen repeatedly, ten times or more. The chain employs TRBV5-1 and TRBJ2-1; 12 bases are a match to TRBD1. Germline values: CDR1 SGHRS, CDR2 YFSETQ. The CDR3 runs to 14 residues. The V and J ends lost 5 bases and 6 bases, in that order; junction bases with no gene match: 3. The CDR3 bases are TGCGCCAGCAGGGGACAGGGGGCGAGCAATGAGCAGTTCTTC. It specifies CASRGQGASNEQFF.

Many counts were recorded for this clonotype. The chain couples TRBV20-1 to TRBJ2-5; tentative D call: TRBD2 (5 bases). CDR1 and CDR2 from the germline V gene are DFQATT and SNEGSKA (reference sequence). Trimming took off 5 bases at V and 4 bases at J, with 17 bases between the two ends. The CDR3 totals 14 residues. The CDR3 loop is CSAPKLRGSETQYF. The CDR3 DNA sequence: TGCAGTGCTCCGAAACTTCGGGGTTCAGAGACCCAGTACTTC.

This clonotype appeared many times. The chain employs TRBV7-2 and TRBJ2-5; TRBD2 aligns across 11 bases. The germline V gene encodes CDR1 SGHTA and CDR2 FQGNSA. The CDR3 loop spans 16 amino acids. Trimming cost V 2 bases and J 5 bases; bases outside gene matches: 7. CDR3 bases: TGTGCCAGCAGCTTAATAGCGGGGGGGCCGACGGAGACCCAGTACTTC. The encoded protein is CASSLIAGGPTETQYF. Filled out from reference TRBV7-2 and TRBJ2-5, the complete variable domain reads GAGVSQSPSNKVTEKGKDVELRCDPISGHTALYWYRQSLGQGLEFLIYFQGNSAPDKSGLPSDRFSAERTGGSVSTLTIQRTQQEDSAVYLCASSLIAGGPTETQYFGPGTRLLVL.

Many counts were recorded for this clonotype. This chain uses TRBV20-1 with TRBJ1-1; D unresolved. V gave up 6 bases and J gave up 6 bases, with 14 bases separating them. Germline V gives CDR1 DFQATT, CDR2 SNEGSKA (reference sequence). The CDR3 runs to 12 residues. DNA of the CDR3: TGCAGTGCCCCCCGGGGTTTTGCTGAAGCTTTCTTT. This codes for CSAPRGFAEAFF.

This clonotype occurred many times. The chain employs TRBV27 and TRBJ1-1; a possible D gene is TRBD1 (6 bases). Trimming removed 6 bases at V and 0 bases at J, with 14 bases between. The germline gives CDR1 MNHEY, CDR2 SMNVEV (reference sequence). CDR3 length equals 15 residues. In DNA, the CDR3 is TGTGCCAGCAGCTCTTGGGGGGCCATGAACACTGAAGCTTTCTTT. Translation gives CASSSWGAMNTEAFF.

This clonotype was observed at least ten times. The chain combines TRBV4-1 with TRBJ2-5; 9 positions match TRBD1. The CDR3 contains 15 residues. Germline CDR1 reads MGHRA; CDR2 reads YSYEKL. V dropped 3 bases and J dropped 5; count of bases not matched to a gene: 7. CDR3 in amino acids: CASSHAGTGRETQYF. DNA for the CDR3: TGCGCCAGCAGCCATGCCGGGACAGGGAGGGAGACCCAGTACTTC.